This T cell receptor (beta chain) was documented in a study of T cells in Graves' hyperthyroidism and ophthalmopathy. Study context: Peripheral blood sampling occurred at initial diagnosis, before any treatment.

The V and J ends lost 1 base and 0 bases respectively, with 8 bases between them. The length of the CDR3 is 15 residues. Amplification targeted TCR beta CDR3 regions from RNA transcripts. Primed by the HTBI set, a first-round RT-PCR was run on the TCR CDR3. TCRdb re-called the multiplex PCR reads with MiXCR, one entry per CDR3 protein. The data contain fewer than 450,000 distinct CDR3 sequences, about 15% of them seen just once; the ten biggest clones take up about a third. The sample holds many counts of this clonotype. The V gene is TRBV12-3 or TRBV12-4, the J gene TRBJ2-3, with D possibly matching TRBD2 (5 bases). The receptor was isolated from a woman aged 25 to 45 with Graves' hyperthyroidism that later progressed to Graves' ophthalmopathy. Sequenced: blood. The CDR3 DNA follows: TGTGCCAGCAGTTTAGGAGCGGTTAGCACAGATACGCAGTATTTT. Residues: CASSLGAVSTDTQYF.